The present entry profiles one T cell receptor beta chain with its context. Its antigen is unknown. This record belongs to a study of shared clonotypes between healthy human individuals. Study-level findings and limits: Few donors restricted represented genetic and exposure-history diversity. Naive CD4 clonotypes overlapped across a handful of donors at roughly 5%.

Using immunoSEQ multiplex PCR, the repertoire was profiled, and TCRdb retains in-frame clones only, with some absent. The sample has roughly 2.6 million clones, 85% to 95% seen once; the top ten hold 0.11% to 0.15%. Each donor was a Caucasian adult residing in Nashville, Tennessee. A split of CD4+ cells into CD45RA+ naive and CD45RA-negative memory subsets was performed. Trimming removed 2 bases from V and 5 bases from J; junction bases left unmatched: 3. Germline-derived CDR1 and CDR2 are WSHSY and SAAADI. The CDR3 loop spans 14 amino acids. The specimen was naive CD4+ T cells sorted from blood. The subset is: CD45RA+ positively selected. This clonotype originated in a young man in good health. V and J are TRBV10-2 and TRBJ1-3; 7 nucleotides align to TRBD1. The CDR3 DNA reads TGCGCCAGCAGTGAGCCGGGACAGCGAAACACCATATATTTT. Protein product: CASSEPGQRNTIYF.